A few counts support the clone carrying this T cell receptor (beta chain). No antigen is known for it. TCRdb re-called the 5' RACE reads with MiXCR, one entry per CDR3 protein. The sample carries a few hundred thousand distinct CDR3 sequences, roughly 8% recorded once. This record belongs to a study of T-cell memory formation after mild COVID-19. The study, taken as a whole, reports: In pre-infection memory, a portion of responding clones appeared, which suggested that cross-reactive memory joined.

This TCR derives from a man between 18 and 35 years old who had mild COVID-19 (a few samples of this study predate the infection). Cell type and time point are not known. The sequencing sample was made of PBMCs or a T cell subset sorted from them (not recorded which).

For the CDR3, the DNA is TGTGCCAGCAGTCCCGGACAGAGGTCCTATGGCTACACCTTC. Protein product: CASSPGQRSYGYTF. The V call is TRBV27, the J call TRBJ1-2; TRBD1 is a possible D gene (6 bases). Trimming took 5 bases from V and 4 from J, leaving 14 bases between them. Per germline, CDR1 MNHEY and CDR2 SMNVEV (reference sequence). The CDR3 length is 14 residues.